The clone carrying this T cell receptor beta chain was recorded only once. Its specificity is not known. Generated by immunoSEQ multiplex PCR, the TCRdb table keeps only in-frame clones and is missing some. The profile shows over 100,000 clones, roughly four fifths of them singletons. The source of the sample is a study of radiotherapy plus CTLA-4 blockade in lung cancer. General observations from the study: Peripheral blood showed expansion of tumor-derived TCR clones after radiotherapy and ipilimumab.

CDR1 LNHNV and CDR2 YYDKDF come from the germline V gene (reference sequence). With V trimmed by 5 bases and J by 3 bases, 10 bases remained unmatched. This CDR3 spans 17 amino acids. This TCR came from a human donor with non-small cell lung cancer that progressed on radiotherapy plus ipilimumab. Some clones in this sample may be carry-over from other donors' samples. This specimen consisted of peripheral blood, obtained from a patient treated with radiotherapy plus ipilimumab. The V gene is TRBV15, the J gene TRBJ2-2; 9 nucleotides align to TRBD2. The CDR3: CATSASAGLADTGELFF. The CDR3 bases are TGTGCCACCAGCGCATCTGCGGGACTAGCTGACACCGGGGAGCTGTTTTTT.